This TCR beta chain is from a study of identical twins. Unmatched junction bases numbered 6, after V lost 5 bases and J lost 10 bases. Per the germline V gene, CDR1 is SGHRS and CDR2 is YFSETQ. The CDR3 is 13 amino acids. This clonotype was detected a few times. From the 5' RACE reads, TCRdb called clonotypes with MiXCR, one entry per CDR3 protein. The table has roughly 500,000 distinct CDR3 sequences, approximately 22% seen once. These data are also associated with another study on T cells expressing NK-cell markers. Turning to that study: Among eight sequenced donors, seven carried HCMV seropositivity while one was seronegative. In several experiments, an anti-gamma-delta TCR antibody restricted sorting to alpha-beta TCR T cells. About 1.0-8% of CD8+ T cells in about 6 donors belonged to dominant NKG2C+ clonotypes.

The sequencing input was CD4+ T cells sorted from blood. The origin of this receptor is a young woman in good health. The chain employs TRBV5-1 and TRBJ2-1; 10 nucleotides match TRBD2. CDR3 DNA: TGCGCCAGCAGGTGGGTAGCGGGAGGAGAGCAGTTCTTC. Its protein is CASRWVAGGEQFF.